This entry describes one T cell receptor (beta chain). The data stem from a study of shared clonotypes between healthy human individuals. Method: immunoSEQ multiplex PCR; TCRdb's copy keeps in-frame clones and lacks some. The sample comprises about 980,000 clones, more than 75% of which are singletons, and over 1.3% rests with the top ten. Germline CDR1 reads MGHRA; CDR2 reads YSYEKL. Trimming removed 1 base from V and 3 bases from J, with 13 bases in between. This CDR3 contains 15 residues. The sequence derives from a man aged 18 to 35 in good health. The specimen was memory CD4+ T cells sorted from blood. The subset here: CD45RA-negative fraction. V is TRBV4-1 and J is TRBJ2-7; D uncertain. The CDR3 sequence is CASSQGGGEYYEQYF. DNA of the CDR3: TGCGCCAGCAGCCAAGGAGGCGGCGAGTACTACGAGCAGTACTTC.